Below are 6 T cell receptor beta chains sequenced from a single sample in a study of T-cell memory formation after mild COVID-19. TCRdb re-called the 5' RACE reads with MiXCR, one entry per CDR3 protein. The sample holds around 220,000 distinct CDR3 sequences; approximately 16% are singletons and the top ten take approximately 3.6%. The material sequenced was PBMCs or a T cell subset sorted from them (not recorded which). The receptors come from a man aged 18 to 35 who had mild COVID-19 (a few samples of this study predate the infection). Cell type and time point are not known.

In this sample, this clonotype turned up a few times. The V and J genes are TRBV5-1 and TRBJ2-5; 7 nucleotides align to TRBD1. The length of the CDR3 is 15 residues. Germline CDR1 is SGHRS and CDR2 is YFSETQ. J was trimmed by 4 bases and V by 3 bases; bases with no gene match: 9. For the CDR3, the DNA is TGCGCCAGCAGCTCACAGACAGGGCGGCGAGAGACCCAGTACTTC. Protein sequence: CASSSQTGRRETQYF. Looking up the rest from reference TRBV5-1 and TRBJ2-5 gives the full variable domain: KAGVTQTPRYLIKTRGQQVTLSCSPISGHRSVSWYQQTPGQGLQFLFEYFSETQRNKGNFPGRFSGRQFSNSRSEMNVSTLELGDSALYLCASSSQTGRRETQYFGPGTRLLVL.

The chain combines TRBV6-5 with TRBJ1-2; no clear D gene. The V gene's germline CDR1 is MNHEY and CDR2 SVGAGI. The V and J ends lost 6 bases and 3 bases respectively, with 8 bases between them. The CDR3 length is 12 residues. The CDR3 loop is CASSSGDYGYTF. The CDR3 coding sequence is TGTGCCAGCAGCTCCGGTGACTATGGCTACACCTTC.

This clonotype was counted a few times. The chain carries TRBV28 and TRBJ2-7; 14 bases are shared with TRBD2. Germline V lookup: CDR1 MDHEN, CDR2 SYDVKM. The CDR3 is 14 amino acids. The junction had 8 bases not matched to a gene; V was cut back by 9 bases and J by 7 bases. The CDR3 DNA is TGTGCCAGTCACGGACTAGCGGGGGGTGGTGAGCAGTACGTC. Protein product: CASHGLAGGGEQYV.

The chain is built from TRBV5-1 and TRBJ1-6; D remains unclear. The CDR3 is made up of 13 amino acids. The germline V gene has CDR1 SGHRS and CDR2 YFSETQ. Trimming shortened V by 4 bases and J by 7 bases, and 9 bases separated the two germline ends. In DNA form, the CDR3 reads TGCGCCAGCAGCCCAGCGCCAAATTCACCCCTCCACTTT. Amino acid sequence: CASSPAPNSPLHF.

This clonotype was picked up a small number of times. This chain joins TRBV5-5 and TRBJ1-5, with TRBD1 as a possible D gene (5 bases). This CDR3 comprises 16 residues. Per the germline V gene, CDR1 is SGHKS and CDR2 is YYEKEE (reference sequence). Trimming shortened V by 0 bases and J by 6 bases, and 16 bases separated the two germline ends. This chain's CDR3 is CASSLVGQGISQPQHF. The CDR3 DNA sequence: TGTGCCAGCAGCTTGGTAGGGCAGGGAATAAGTCAGCCCCAGCATTTT. Together with reference TRBV5-5 and TRBJ1-5, the CDR3 gives the full variable domain: DAGVTQSPTHLIKTRGQQVTLRCSPISGHKSVSWYQQVLGQGPQFIFQYYEKEERGRGNFPDRFSARQFPNYSSELNVNALLLGDSALYLCASSLVGQGISQPQHFGDGTRLSIL.

The chain is built from TRBV12-5 and TRBJ1-3, with D perhaps matching TRBD1 (6 bases). CDR1 LGHNT and CDR2 FRNRAP come from the germline V gene. V was pared by 0 bases and J by 3 bases, with 18 bases between. This CDR3 is 18 amino acids long. In nucleotides, the CDR3 is TGTGCTAGTGGTTTGGTAACGAGGGGGTTCATAGGTGGAAACACCATATATTTT. This translates into CASGLVTRGFIGGNTIYF.